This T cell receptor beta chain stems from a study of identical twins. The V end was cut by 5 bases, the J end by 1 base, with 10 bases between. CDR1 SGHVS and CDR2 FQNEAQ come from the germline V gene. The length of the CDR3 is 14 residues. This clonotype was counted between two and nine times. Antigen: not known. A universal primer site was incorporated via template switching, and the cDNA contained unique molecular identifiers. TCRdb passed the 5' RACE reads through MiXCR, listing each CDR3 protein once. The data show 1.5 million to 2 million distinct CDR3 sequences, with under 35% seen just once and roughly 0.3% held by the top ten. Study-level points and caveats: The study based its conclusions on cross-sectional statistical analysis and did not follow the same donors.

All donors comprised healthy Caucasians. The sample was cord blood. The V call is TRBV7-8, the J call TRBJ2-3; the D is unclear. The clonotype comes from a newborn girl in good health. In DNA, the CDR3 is TGTGCCAGCAGCAGCCGGGCCCGCACAGATACGCAGTATTTT. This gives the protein CASSSRARTDTQYF.